This T cell receptor (beta chain) emerged from a study of blood T cells in healthy people across ages. In the study overall: About one barcoded beta molecule per two T cells was the capture yield of template switching. Study-wide findings and caveats: There were more naive CD4+ cells and higher diversity in long-lived donors than in aged donors. The study could not conclusively compare naive and antigen-experienced cells, given its unsorted PBMCs.

It was with a sample-barcoded 5' primer and a J-beta primer mix that a second PCR of roughly 6 to 12 cycles was run. TCRdb called the 5' RACE reads again in MiXCR, with one record for every CDR3 protein. The profile shows hundreds of thousands of distinct CDR3 sequences, more than 40% of them singletons. Germline-derived CDR1 and CDR2 are MDHEN and SYDVKM. The CDR3 contains 15 residues. Trimming removed 4 bases from V and 4 bases from J; junction bases left unmatched: 6. About this clonotype: Its matching antigen is unknown.

The sample taken for sequencing was blood. The clonotype originates from a woman in her sixties in good health. This sequence joins TRBV28 and TRBJ2-2; 7 positions agree with TRBD2. The CDR3, as DNA: TGTGCCAGCAGTTCTCCGGGGGGATTCACCGGGGAGCTGTTTTTT. Translated, it gives CASSSPGGFTGELFF.